These T cell receptor beta chains were read from a single sample in a study of blood T cell repertoires in COVID-19. The protocol was immunoSEQ multiplex PCR, while the TCRdb copy is restricted to in-frame clones and leaves out a portion. The sample contains 400,000 to 500,000 clones, around 89% of which appear only once. The sequencing input was PBMCs or T cells enriched from blood (not recorded which). The receptor set was obtained from a woman aged 40 to 50 who had recovered from COVID-19. Both conserved end residues are part of each CDR3. Each record gives: V gene, D gene, clone size, J gene, CDR3 DNA, CDR3 protein. D genes are given only for firm matches. Clone size is stated in some rows and not others, as once, few, many or a class when expanded.

v_call: TRBV5-1; d_call: TRBD2; clone_size: NA; j_call: TRBJ2-7; cdr3_nt: TGCGCCAGCAGCTCGAATAGCGGGGAATACTACGAGCAGTACTTC; cdr3_aa: CASSSNSGEYYEQYF
v_call: TRBV28; d_call: TRBD1; clone_size: NA; j_call: TRBJ2-6; cdr3_nt: TGTGCCAGCAGGTCGGGACAGGGGGACTCTGGGGCCAACGTCCTGACTTTC; cdr3_aa: CASRSGQGDSGANVLTF
v_call: TRBV18; d_call: NA; clone_size: NA; j_call: TRBJ2-2; cdr3_nt: TGTGCCAGCTCAGGACAGCCGAACACCGGGGAGCTGTTTTTT; cdr3_aa: CASSGQPNTGELFF
v_call: TRBV19; d_call: TRBD1; clone_size: NA; j_call: TRBJ1-2; cdr3_nt: TGTGCCAGTACCGCATTACAGGGGTTGGTCTATGGCTACACCTTC; cdr3_aa: CASTALQGLVYGYTF
v_call: TRBV29-1; d_call: NA; clone_size: NA; j_call: TRBJ1-1; cdr3_nt: TGCAGCGGGGGGGGGCTCATGAACACTGAAGCTTTCTTT; cdr3_aa: CSGGGLMNTEAFF
v_call: TRBV7-2; d_call: TRBD2; clone_size: NA; j_call: TRBJ2-7; cdr3_nt: TGTGCCAGCAGCCAAATCCCACTAGCGCAAGGTACAGGCGAGCAGTACTTC; cdr3_aa: CASSQIPLAQGTGEQYF
v_call: TRBV10-2; d_call: NA; clone_size: NA; j_call: TRBJ1-1; cdr3_nt: TGCGCCAGCAGTGAGTCTTGGGGGGGGAACACTGAAGCTTTCTTT; cdr3_aa: CASSESWGGNTEAFF
v_call: TRBV7-2; d_call: NA; clone_size: NA; j_call: TRBJ2-7; cdr3_nt: TGTGCCAGCAGCTTAGGGGGCACGGAGACCTACGAGCAGTACTTC; cdr3_aa: CASSLGGTETYEQYF
v_call: TRBV20-1; d_call: TRBD1; clone_size: NA; j_call: TRBJ1-2; cdr3_nt: TGCAGTGCTAGTAAGGGACAGGCGATCTATGGCTACACCTTC; cdr3_aa: CSASKGQAIYGYTF
v_call: TRBV5-4; d_call: TRBD2; clone_size: NA; j_call: TRBJ2-4; cdr3_nt: TGTGCCAGCACCCTTAACGCGGGAGGAACCAAAAACATTCAGTACTTC; cdr3_aa: CASTLNAGGTKNIQYF
v_call: TRBV5-1; d_call: NA; clone_size: NA; j_call: TRBJ2-1; cdr3_nt: TGCGCCAGCAGCGAAACTAGCCGAGACTACAATGAGCAGTTCTTC; cdr3_aa: CASSETSRDYNEQFF
v_call: TRBV7-9; d_call: NA; clone_size: NA; j_call: TRBJ1-1; cdr3_nt: TGTGCCAGCAGCCCGGTGAGGGGAGGTGAAGCTTTCTTT; cdr3_aa: CASSPVRGGEAFF
v_call: TRBV9; d_call: NA; clone_size: NA; j_call: TRBJ2-6; cdr3_nt: TGTGCCAGCAGCCTACGGACAACCTCTGGGGCCAACGTCCTGACTTTC; cdr3_aa: CASSLRTTSGANVLTF
v_call: TRBV12-3/TRBV12-4; d_call: TRBD1; clone_size: NA; j_call: TRBJ1-2; cdr3_nt: TGTGCCACAGGGGGGCAGGATGGCTACACCTTC; cdr3_aa: CATGGQDGYTF
v_call: TRBV7-6; d_call: TRBD2; clone_size: NA; j_call: TRBJ2-1; cdr3_nt: TGTGCCAGCAGCTCAGGACTAGCGGGAGGGAATGAGCAGTTCTTC; cdr3_aa: CASSSGLAGGNEQFF
v_call: TRBV4-3; d_call: TRBD1; clone_size: NA; j_call: TRBJ2-7; cdr3_nt: TGCGCCAGCAGCCTTGAGGGACAGGGGGCGGACGAGCAGTACTTC; cdr3_aa: CASSLEGQGADEQYF
v_call: TRBV5-1; d_call: TRBD1; clone_size: NA; j_call: TRBJ1-2; cdr3_nt: TGCGCCAGCAGCTTAGGACAGGGGGCTCTACGCTATGGCTACACCTTC; cdr3_aa: CASSLGQGALRYGYTF
v_call: TRBV10-1; d_call: NA; clone_size: NA; j_call: TRBJ1-3; cdr3_nt: TGCGCCAGCAGTGAGGGTCGTCCAGGCAGAAAAGACTCTGGAAACACCATATATTTT; cdr3_aa: CASSEGRPGRKDSGNTIYF
v_call: TRBV5-8; d_call: TRBD2; clone_size: once; j_call: TRBJ2-7; cdr3_nt: TGTGCCAGCAGCTTCGGCCTAGCGGGGGCCTACGAGCAGTACTTC; cdr3_aa: CASSFGLAGAYEQYF
v_call: TRBV24-1; d_call: NA; clone_size: NA; j_call: TRBJ2-2; cdr3_nt: TGTGCCACCAGTGAGCCAGTGAACACCGGGGAGCTGTTTTTT; cdr3_aa: CATSEPVNTGELFF
v_call: TRBV5-8; d_call: TRBD2; clone_size: once; j_call: TRBJ2-1; cdr3_nt: TGTGCCAGCAGCTTGGGGCTAGCGGCCTACAATGAGCAGTTCTTC; cdr3_aa: CASSLGLAAYNEQFF
v_call: TRBV14; d_call: NA; clone_size: NA; j_call: TRBJ1-4; cdr3_nt: TGTGCCAGCAGCCGCGGGCCGAATGAAAAACTGTTTTTT; cdr3_aa: CASSRGPNEKLFF
v_call: TRBV5-4; d_call: NA; clone_size: once; j_call: TRBJ2-1; cdr3_nt: TGTGCCAGCAGCTTGGGAACAGGGAGCACCTACAATGAGCAGTTCTTC; cdr3_aa: CASSLGTGSTYNEQFF
v_call: TRBV27; d_call: TRBD1; clone_size: NA; j_call: TRBJ1-5; cdr3_nt: TGTGCCAGCAGGACAGGGGCGTTCGGGCCCCAGCATTTT; cdr3_aa: CASRTGAFGPQHF
v_call: TRBV29-1; d_call: TRBD1; clone_size: few; j_call: TRBJ1-2; cdr3_nt: TGCAGCGTTGAAGATCGTGGGGGACAGGTCGATGGCTACACCTTC; cdr3_aa: CSVEDRGGQVDGYTF
v_call: TRBV19; d_call: NA; clone_size: NA; j_call: TRBJ1-1; cdr3_nt: TGTGCCAGTAGTATAGCGCAGGGCGTAGGGACTGAAGCTTTCTTT; cdr3_aa: CASSIAQGVGTEAFF
v_call: TRBV19; d_call: NA; clone_size: NA; j_call: TRBJ2-1; cdr3_nt: TGTGCCAGTAGTATTGCGAGCGGTTCCTACAATGAGCAGTTCTTC; cdr3_aa: CASSIASGSYNEQFF
v_call: TRBV5-6; d_call: NA; clone_size: NA; j_call: TRBJ1-3; cdr3_nt: TGTGCCAGCAGCTCTTCGGCGGCTGGAAACACCATATATTTT; cdr3_aa: CASSSSAAGNTIYF
v_call: TRBV7-2; d_call: NA; clone_size: NA; j_call: TRBJ1-1; cdr3_nt: TGTGCCAGCAGCTTAGATACAGGGATGGCTTTCTTT; cdr3_aa: CASSLDTGMAFF
v_call: TRBV7-9; d_call: NA; clone_size: NA; j_call: TRBJ1-2; cdr3_nt: TGTGCCAGCAGCCCGGGAGCTAACTATGGCTACACCTTC; cdr3_aa: CASSPGANYGYTF